This T cell receptor (beta chain) derives from a study of T cells in Graves' hyperthyroidism and ophthalmopathy. In germline, CDR1 is MDHEN, CDR2 SYDVKM. V was clipped by 4 bases and J by 2 bases; unmatched bases: 10. The length of the CDR3 is 17 residues. The TCR beta CDR3 regions underwent amplification using RNA transcripts as the source. A set of HTBI primers served as the primers for a first-round RT-PCR of the TCR CDR3. TCRdb fed the multiplex PCR reads into MiXCR, producing one record per CDR3 protein. Of 250,000 to 300,000 distinct CDR3 sequences detected, roughly 14% appear once; the ten largest clones hold 10% to 15%. This clonotype was counted at least ten times.

The sequence was collected from a middle-aged woman with Graves' hyperthyroidism that later progressed to Graves' ophthalmopathy. The sequenced material came from blood. This rearrangement joins TRBV28 to TRBJ2-2; 7 nucleotides align to TRBD2. The CDR3 spells CASSWNPASGNTGELFF. As DNA, the CDR3 is TGTGCCAGCAGTTGGAATCCGGCTAGCGGCAACACCGGGGAGCTGTTTTTT. Combining the CDR3 with reference TRBV28 and TRBJ2-2 gives the whole variable domain DVKVTQSSRYLVKRTGEKVFLECVQDMDHENMFWYRQDPGLGLRLIYFSYDVKMKEKGDIPEGYSVSREKKERFSLILESASTNQTSMYLCASSWNPASGNTGELFFGEGSRLTVL.